These T cell receptor beta chains were read from a single sample in a study of cytomegalovirus exposure and HLA in healthy donors. Here immunoSEQ multiplex PCR was the method, and the copy in TCRdb shows in-frame clones only, minus some. The sample gives 130,000 to 150,000 clones, about 86% of which show up once; about 3.9% is in the top ten. Sample: PBMCs. The receptors stem from a man aged 40-49 years in good health and CMV-seropositive. CDR3s include the opening cysteine and the closing phenylalanine or tryptophan. D genes are given only for firm matches. The listing skips clone size in some rows; elsewhere it reads once, few, many or a size class.

>TRBJ2-1|-|TRBV18|-
TGTGCCAGCTCACCACAGGACTCAAGTTACAATGAGCAGTTCTTC
CASSPQDSSYNEQFF
>TRBJ2-7|-|TRBV5-6|-
TGTGCCAGCAGCTTGTCGCAGGGTGCATCCTACGAGCAGTACTTC
CASSLSQGASYEQYF
>TRBJ2-7|-|TRBV11-2|TRBD2
TGTGCCAGCAGCCCAGATGGGGCGGGAGGCCTCGGCTTC
CASSPDGAGGLGF
>TRBJ1-1|-|TRBV6-1|-
TGTGCCAGCAGTGTAGGGGGAAGGTACACTGAAGCTTTCTTT
CASSVGGRYTEAFF
>TRBJ1-1|-|TRBV29-1|-
TGCAGCGGAAGGGGCCTGAACACTGAAGCTTTCTTT
CSGRGLNTEAFF
>TRBJ1-5|-|TRBV27|-
TGTGCCAGCAGCCGGGACTCCCGAGGGGAGCCCCAGCATTTT
CASSRDSRGEPQHF
>TRBJ1-2|-|TRBV29-1|-
TGCAGCGTTGACTTGGAGGGTGTGGGCGGCTACACCTTC
CSVDLEGVGGYTF
>TRBJ2-2|-|TRBV13|TRBD2
TGTGCCAGCAGCAGTAGACTAGCGGGAGGGAACACCGGGGAGCTGTTTTTT
CASSSRLAGGNTGELFF
>TRBJ2-7|-|TRBV27|-
TGTGCCAGCAGTTTTGGAGGGTTTGAACTGAGCGACGAGCAGTACTTC
CASSFGGFELSDEQYF
>TRBJ1-5|-|TRBV27|-
TGTGCCAGCAGTTTATATGGGAGGAATCAGCCCCAGCATTTT
CASSLYGRNQPQHF
>TRBJ1-4|-|TRBV18|-
TGTGCCAGCTCACCACGGGGGAGGAAACCGGATGAAAAACTGTTTTTT
CASSPRGRKPDEKLFF
>TRBJ2-7|-|TRBV30|TRBD1
TGTGCCTGGAGTTTTTCAGGGACAGGGAGATACTACGAGCAGTACTTC
CAWSFSGTGRYYEQYF
>TRBJ2-1|-|TRBV19|-
TGTGCCAGTAGTATTGCAGGGATCCGTCCCAATGAGCAGTTCTTC
CASSIAGIRPNEQFF
>TRBJ2-5|-|TRBV10-3|TRBD2
TGTGCCATCAGGCCGACTAGCGGGATAGAGACCCAGTACTTC
CAIRPTSGIETQYF
>TRBJ2-7|-|TRBV10-3|-
TGTGCCATCAGTGAGTCGGTGGGGCTATCTAGGTCCTACGAGCAGTACTTC
CAISESVGLSRSYEQYF
>TRBJ1-5|-|TRBV6-1|TRBD1
TGTGCCAGCAGTCAGGACAGGGCAGGCAATCAGCCCCAGCATTTT
CASSQDRAGNQPQHF
>TRBJ2-5|-|TRBV27|-
TGTGCCAGCAGTATACGGACTACGGAGACCCAGTACTTC
CASSIRTTETQYF
>TRBJ2-3|-|TRBV27|TRBD2
TGTGCCAGCACCACAGCGGGGTTCCGGGGTAGGGATACGCAGTATTTT
CASTTAGFRGRDTQYF
>TRBJ2-6|-|TRBV2|-
TGTGCCAGCTACAGGGACTCTGGGGCCAACGTCCTGACTTTC
CASYRDSGANVLTF
>TRBJ2-3|-|TRBV5-1|-
TGCGCCAGCAGCTTGGAAGGACGGCGCGGGGATACGCAGTATTTT
CASSLEGRRGDTQYF
>TRBJ2-1|-|TRBV2|TRBD1
TGTGCCAGCAGTTGGAGTGGGACAGGTTACAATGAGCAGTTCTTC
CASSWSGTGYNEQFF
>TRBJ1-1|-|TRBV7-9|TRBD1
TGTGCCAGCAGCTTAGAGGGACAGGGGGCACAAGCTTTCTTT
CASSLEGQGAQAFF
>TRBJ1-6|-|TRBV27|TRBD1
TGTGCCAGCAGTGTACCGACAGGGGGCCCCAATTCACCCCTCCACTTT
CASSVPTGGPNSPLHF
>TRBJ2-7|once|TRBV21-1|-
TGTGCCAGCAGCAAAGTACCACAGGGCAACTCCTACGAGCAGTACTTC
CASSKVPQGNSYEQYF
>TRBJ2-7|once|TRBV4-2|TRBD2
TGTGCCAGCAGCCCTACTAGCGGGAGCTCCTACGAGCAGTACTTC
CASSPTSGSSYEQYF
>TRBJ2-1|-|TRBV4-1|TRBD2
TGCGCCAGCAGCCAAGGGCTGGGGACTAGCGGGGGGCGCTACAATGAGCAGTTCTTC
CASSQGLGTSGGRYNEQFF
>TRBJ1-2|-|TRBV9|-
TGTGCCAGCACCCGACAGACTCCTAACTATGGCTACACCTTC
CASTRQTPNYGYTF
>TRBJ2-1|-|TRBV7-2|-
TGTGCCAGCAGCTTAGTGCTAGCGCATCATGAGCAGTTCTTC
CASSLVLAHHEQFF
>TRBJ2-2|-|TRBV2|-
TGTGCCAGCAGTGAGGACTCCGGGGAGCTGTTTTTT
CASSEDSGELFF
>TRBJ1-5|-|TRBV7-8|-
TGTGCCAGCAGCTTAGTCCAGGGTGGTGATCAGCCCCAGCATTTT
CASSLVQGGDQPQHF
>TRBJ1-1|-|TRBV7-2|-
TGTGCCAGCAGCTTAGTAGGGGGACAAAACACTGAAGCTTTCTTT
CASSLVGGQNTEAFF
>TRBJ1-5|-|TRBV6-5|-
TGTGCCAGCAGCCAGGGGTATAGCAATCAGCCCCAGCATTTT
CASSQGYSNQPQHF
>TRBJ2-7|-|TRBV14|-
TGTGCCAGCAGCCAAAGGAACCTACAGGTCTCAACCTACGAGCAGTACTTC
CASSQRNLQVSTYEQYF
>TRBJ2-5|-|TRBV11-2|-
TGTGCCAGCAGCTTAGGTCCCCTGCAGTACTTC
CASSLGPLQYF
>TRBJ1-6|-|TRBV2|TRBD1
TGTGCCAGCAGTGAAGAAGCAGGGGGCTGGTCACCCCTCCACTTT
CASSEEAGGWSPLHF
>TRBJ2-5|-|TRBV7-9|-
TGTTCCAGCAGCTTGGGACAGGCGGGGGGGCCATCAGAGACCCAGTACTTC
CSSSLGQAGGPSETQYF
>TRBJ1-4|-|TRBV30|-
TGTGCCTGGAGTGTACGGTCAACTAATGAAAAACTGTTTTTT
CAWSVRSTNEKLFF
>TRBJ1-2|-|TRBV10-1|-
TGCGCCAGTAGACCGGTCGGGGGATTTTACTATGGCTACACCTTC
CASRPVGGFYYGYTF
>TRBJ1-5|-|TRBV5-6|-
TGTGCCAGCAGTTCCTCGGGACTGCCTTATCAGCCCCAGCATTTT
CASSSSGLPYQPQHF
>TRBJ2-7|-|TRBV7-2|-
TGTGCCAGCAGCACTCAGCGGTCAGGAAACGAGCAGTACTTC
CASSTQRSGNEQYF
>TRBJ1-2|-|TRBV11-2|TRBD1
TGTGCCAGCAGTAACCTGTACAGGGGGGGCTATGGCTACACCTTC
CASSNLYRGGYGYTF
>TRBJ2-1|-|TRBV6-4|TRBD2
TGTGCCAGCAGTGACGGACTAGCGTCAAATGAGCAGTTCTTC
CASSDGLASNEQFF
>TRBJ1-1|-|TRBV6-5|-
TGTGTCAGCAGTTACTCTCCTAACACTGAAGCTTTCTTT
CVSSYSPNTEAFF
>TRBJ2-7|-|TRBV25-1|-
TGTGCCAGCAGTGAATATCACAGCGAGCAGTACTTC
CASSEYHSEQYF
>TRBJ2-7|-|TRBV6-5|TRBD1
TGTGCCAGCAGTTCTTACTCAGGGGGCAGCTACGAGCAGTACTTC
CASSSYSGGSYEQYF
>TRBJ1-4|-|TRBV9|TRBD1
TGTGCCAGCAGTGGACAGGGGGCGGACGGAAAACTGTTTTTT
CASSGQGADGKLFF
>TRBJ2-4|-|TRBV6-5|-
TGTGCCAGCAGTTACTCGATTCAGGGTGGCAAAAACATTCAGTACTTC
CASSYSIQGGKNIQYF
>TRBJ1-2|once|TRBV5-6|TRBD1
TGTGCCAGCAGCCCCCCACCCAGGGGGTATGGCTACACCTTC
CASSPPPRGYGYTF
>TRBJ1-2|-|TRBV19|TRBD1
TGTGCCAGTAGTTCCCGGACAGGGGACGTTTGGAACTATGGCTACACCTTC
CASSSRTGDVWNYGYTF
>TRBJ1-2|once|TRBV7-6|TRBD1
TGTGCCAGCAGCTTAGGACAGGGCTATGGCTACACCTTC
CASSLGQGYGYTF
>TRBJ2-1|-|TRBV11-3|-
TGTGCCAGCAGTCTGACTGGGGGGTGGCAGTTCTTC
CASSLTGGWQFF
>TRBJ1-2|-|TRBV9|-
TGTGCCAGCAGCGTTCTTGGGGGCGCTCGTGGCTACACCTTC
CASSVLGGARGYTF
>TRBJ2-5|-|TRBV5-5|-
TGTGCCAGCAGCTTGGGGCAGGGAGGAGAGACCCAGTACTTC
CASSLGQGGETQYF